This T cell receptor (beta chain) was profiled in a study of blood T cells in healthy people across ages. Study results and caveats: Considered underestimates were the diversity estimates obtained from one million T cells.

This clonotype occurred many times. Its antigen is currently unknown. A second PCR, run for about 7 to 11 cycles, used a sample-barcoded 5' primer plus a J-beta primer mix. Each cDNA was tagged by a template-switch adaptor containing 12 random nucleotides. In TCRdb, the 5' RACE reads were re-called with MiXCR into one record per CDR3 protein. The sample has 1.2 million to 1.5 million distinct CDR3 sequences, approximately 40% seen once; the top ten hold 7.9%. The CDR3 spans 14 residues. Between the trimmed V and J ends, which lost 3 bases and 1 base, there was a span of 10 bases. CDR1 is MDHEN, CDR2 SYDVKM, per germline.

The V gene is TRBV28, the J gene TRBJ2-7; D remains ambiguous. The sample was blood. The receptor comes from a woman aged 18-30 years in good health. The CDR3 DNA is TGTGCCAGCAGTTTTCAAGGCAGTTCCTACGAGCAGTACTTC. Protein product: CASSFQGSSYEQYF.